The T cell receptor beta chain described here comes from a study of CD8+ T cells in alopecia areata. Study at large: Those patients who were treated received oral tofacitinib, which was given at 5 to 10 mg twice daily for moderate-to-severe alopecia areata. Overall study findings and caveats: Scalp clonality and expanded CD8+ clones among the top 100 fell significantly with tofacitinib. It was lesional scalp, especially alopecia totalis/universalis, that showed higher clonality than normal scalp. In scalp and blood, many expanded lesional clones persisted during tofacitinib.

Trimming left V 0 bases short and J 3 bases short, with 11 bases between. Germline V gene sequence: CDR1 SNHLY, CDR2 FYNNEI. The CDR3 runs 15 residues. The treatment is: oral pan-JAK inhibitor, 5-10 mg twice daily. The table lists this clone with a few counts. Its antigen is currently unknown. RNA, once extracted, was reverse transcribed into cDNA for use as the sequencing template. Clones were read by immunoSEQ multiplex PCR, and TCRdb kept only the in-frame ones, dropping some. The repertoire holds around 70,000 clones, 29% seen once, with 15% in the top ten. J is TRBJ1-2 and V is TRBV2; possibly TRBD1 for D (5 bases). The source is a human donor with alopecia areata. This specimen consisted of CD8+ T cells sorted from blood, obtained at week 4, from a patient treated with tofacitinib. In DNA form, the CDR3 reads TGTGCCAGCAGTGAAGCGCCAGGCAGGGACTATGGCTACACCTTC. Amino acids: CASSEAPGRDYGYTF. Full variable domain (outside the CDR3, taken from reference TRBV2 and TRBJ1-2): EPEVTQTPSHQVTQMGQEVILRCVPISNHLYFYWYRQILGQKVEFLVSFYNNEISEKSEIFDDQFSVERPDGSNFTLKIRSTKLEDSAMYFCASSEAPGRDYGYTFGSGTRLTVV.